This passage covers 16 T cell receptor beta chains from one sample sequenced in a study of blood T cell repertoires in COVID-19 (TCRdb year 2020). The library relied on the immunoSEQ multiplex PCR assay. The immuneACCESS repertoire file appears here via TCRdb, limited to in-frame rearrangements. These files lack a portion of the clones; in checked studies, under half of the deficit traces to unresolved V genes, and the cause of the others is not known. A total of tens of thousands of clones appear in this sample, roughly nine tenths of them only once. The leading ten clones occupy 4.5% to 5% of the sample. Input material: peripheral blood. These receptors were obtained from a woman aged 45-59 years with active COVID-19.

DNA of the CDR3: TGTGCCAGCAGTTTAGTCCTAAACATTCAGTACTTC. This translates into CASSLVLNIQYF. The chain carries TRBV12-3 or TRBV12-4 and TRBJ2-4; no definite D call. V gave up 1 base and J gave up 6 bases, with 4 bases separating them. The CDR3 is made up of 12 amino acids.

This CDR3 reads CASSDQRENTDTQYF. The CDR3 bases are TGTGCCAGCAGCGATCAGCGGGAGAACACAGATACGCAGTATTTT. The chain combines TRBV21-1 with TRBJ2-3; the table's D call TRBD2 went unverified against the DNA. TRBV21-1 is assigned pseudogene status. The CDR3 length is 15 residues.

V usage is TRBV19 and J usage is TRBJ2-1; 14 bases fit TRBD2. With V trimmed by 8 bases and J by 7 bases, 16 bases remained unmatched. The CDR3 runs 18 residues. Per the germline V gene, CDR1 is LNHDA and CDR2 is SQIVND (reference sequence). This chain's CDR3 is CASDPGLAGVRGRNEQFF. DNA for the CDR3: TGTGCCAGTGACCCGGGACTAGCGGGAGTTAGAGGTAGGAATGAGCAGTTCTTC.

This clone was seen more than once but under ten times. J is TRBJ2-6 and V is TRBV15, with D perhaps matching TRBD1 (6 bases). The CDR3 is 16 residues long. CDR1 and CDR2 (germline): LNHNV, YYDKDF (reference sequence). The V end lost 5 bases, the J end lost 0 bases, and 11 bases lay between the germline ends. DNA for the CDR3: TGTGCCACCAGCGAGGAAGGGGGCTCTGGGGCCAACGTCCTGACTTTC. This encodes CATSEEGGSGANVLTF.

The chain uses TRBV9 and TRBJ2-7; D is perhaps TRBD1 (6 bases). The CDR3 runs 13 residues. Germline V lookup: CDR1 SGDLS, CDR2 YYNGEE. Deletions cut 7 bases from V and 5 bases from J, with 16 bases between. The CDR3 coding sequence is TGTGCCAGCTCCGGGACACCGGAAGACGAGCAGTACTTC. Translation: CASSGTPEDEQYF.

The chain combines TRBV11-2 with TRBJ1-1, with 9 bases fitting TRBD1. Germline lookup yields CDR1 SGHAT and CDR2 FQNNGV. The CDR3 covers 15 residues. The V gene end was trimmed by 5 bases and the J gene end by 4 bases; junction bases not matched to a gene: 8. DNA for the CDR3: TGTGCCAGCAGCGTCACCGGGACAGGGACCACTGAAGCTTTCTTT. Its translation is CASSVTGTGTTEAFF.

The chain links TRBV30 to TRBJ2-5; TRBD2 agrees at 8 bases. Trimming removed 4 bases from V and 1 base from J; junction bases left unmatched: 14. The germline V gene encodes CDR1 GTSNPN and CDR2 SVGIG (reference sequence). The length of the CDR3 is 17 residues. This chain's CDR3 is CAWNEPGGTSGQETQYF. The CDR3 region has the DNA TGTGCCTGGAACGAGCCTGGGGGTACTAGCGGCCAAGAGACCCAGTACTTC.

The rearrangement joins TRBV10-3 to TRBJ1-1; D gene unclear. The CDR3 runs 16 residues. Germline assignment: CDR1 ENHRY and CDR2 SYGVKD. V was trimmed by 0 bases and J by 1 base, leaving 12 bases between them. The CDR3 bases are TGTGCCATCAGTGAGTCGGACTGGGAGGGGAACACTGAAGCTTTCTTT. This translates into CAISESDWEGNTEAFF.

The chain has TRBV2 and TRBJ2-2; a weak D match, TRBD2 (5 bases). The CDR3 extends over 13 amino acids. The V and J ends lost 7 bases and 7 bases respectively, with 13 bases between them. The germline V gene has CDR1 SNHLY and CDR2 FYNNEI. CDR3 DNA: TGTGCCAGCAAACGGGGTATGGGCGGGGAGCTGTTTTTT. Translated: CASKRGMGGELFF.

The genes are TRBV9 and TRBJ2-1; TRBD2 aligns across 7 bases. J gave up 2 bases and V 0 bases, and 2 bases lay outside the gene matches. This CDR3 comprises 15 residues. Germline V lookup: CDR1 SGDLS, CDR2 YYNGEE. The CDR3 is CASSVALAAYNEQFF. CDR3 DNA: TGTGCCAGCAGCGTAGCGCTAGCGGCCTACAATGAGCAGTTCTTC.

J is TRBJ2-3 and V is TRBV30, with 10 nucleotides matching TRBD1. This CDR3 has 13 residues. V lost 3 bases, J lost 5 bases, and 2 bases stayed unmatched. The V gene's germline CDR1 is GTSNPN and CDR2 SVGIG (reference sequence). The CDR3 sequence: CAWSGTGVDTQYF. The CDR3 DNA reads as TGTGCCTGGAGCGGGACAGGGGTAGATACGCAGTATTTT.

The genes are TRBV6-4 and TRBJ2-3, with a possible D match to TRBD2 (6 bases). This CDR3 has 16 amino acids. The V end lost 5 bases, the J end lost 1 base, and 16 bases lay between the germline ends. Germline V gene lookup returns CDR1 MRHNA and CDR2 SNTAGT. In DNA, the CDR3 is TGTGCCAGCAGTCCCCGGGGAGGTAGCGGCACAGATACGCAGTATTTT. Translation: CASSPRGGSGTDTQYF.

V and J are TRBV4-1 and TRBJ2-1; 11 positions match TRBD2. Trimming removed 4 bases from V and 2 bases from J; junction bases left unmatched: 10. Germline CDR1 MGHRA, CDR2 YSYEKL. This CDR3 contains 18 residues. The CDR3 DNA is TGCGCCAGCAGCCCCCTTCCGACTAGCGGGACCCCCTACAATGAGCAGTTCTTC. Translating it yields CASSPLPTSGTPYNEQFF.

V is TRBV7-7 and J is TRBJ2-1, with TRBD2 identical over 12 bases. The length of the CDR3 is 15 residues. The J segment lost 6 bases and the V segment lost 5 bases, leaving 5 bases of the junction unmatched. Germline assignment: CDR1 SSHAT and CDR2 FNYEAQ (reference sequence). The CDR3 DNA sequence: TGTGCCAGCAGCCCACTAGCGGGGGGCCTCAATGAGCAGTTCTTC. Translation gives CASSPLAGGLNEQFF. Full variable domain (rest looked up from reference TRBV7-7 and TRBJ2-1): GAGVSQSPRYKVTKRGQDVTLRCDPISSHATLYWYQQALGQGPEFLTYFNYEAQPDKSGLPSDRFSAERPEGSISTLTIQRTEQRDSAMYRCASSPLAGGLNEQFFGPGTRLTVL.

The J gene is TRBJ2-3, the V gene TRBV11-2; the D gene is possibly TRBD2 (6 bases). CDR1 and CDR2 from the germline V gene are SGHAT and FQNNGV. The CDR3 extends over 16 amino acids. V was shortened by 7 bases and J by 1 base, with 18 bases between the two germline ends. CDR3 bases: TGTGCCAGCAAGGAGGGGTCGGGTGGCGGCACAGATACGCAGTATTTT. It codes for CASKEGSGGGTDTQYF.

The rearrangement joins TRBV20-1 to TRBJ2-5; no clear D gene. Germline CDR1 is DFQATT and CDR2 is SNEGSKA (reference sequence). This CDR3 spans 11 amino acids. The ends were cut back, 6 bases at V and 0 bases at J, with 5 bases in the middle. The CDR3 sequence: CSANNQETQYF. CDR3 DNA: TGCAGTGCAAACAACCAAGAGACCCAGTACTTC.